A selection of T cell receptor beta chains follows, all from one sample in a study of T cell repertoires in cytomegalovirus infection. TCRdb re-called the reads through MiXCR, storing one row per CDR3 protein. The table records around 740,000 distinct CDR3 sequences, 35% to 40% of them present only once. The sample taken for sequencing was PBMCs. Source of these receptors: a human donor in good health (CMV status not recorded). Some clones in this sample may be carry-over from other donors' samples. The CDR3 runs from the conserved cysteine through the conserved F or W. The D gene is left open where the match is weak. The size entry is marked missing in some rows and otherwise reads once, few, many or a size class.

few TRBJ2-5 TRBV12-3/TRBV12-4 TRBD1 TGTGCCAGCAGGCCGAGGACAGGGAAGGAGACCCAGTACTTC CASRPRTGKETQYF
. TRBJ1-1 TRBV28 . TGTGCCAGCAGTTTCGGTGAAGCTTTCTTT CASSFGEAFF
few TRBJ1-1 TRBV19 TRBD1 TGTGCCAGTAGTACGGGACAGCCGGGGAACACTGAAGCTTTCTTT CASSTGQPGNTEAFF
. TRBJ2-1 TRBV6-2/TRBV6-3 . TGTGCCAGCAGTTCCCAGGGTTCCTACAATGAGCAGTTCTTC CASSSQGSYNEQFF
. TRBJ2-3 TRBV19 TRBD2 TGTGCCAGTGAGCCCGGGACTAGCGGGAGCGATACGCAGTATTTT CASEPGTSGSDTQYF
. TRBJ2-2 TRBV19 . TGTGCCACTACAGGAGTAACCGGGGAGCTGTTTTTT CATTGVTGELFF
once TRBJ1-4 TRBV4-2 . TGTGCCAGCAGCCAAGATTTGGGAGAAAAACTGTTTTTT CASSQDLGEKLFF
few TRBJ1-2 TRBV12-3/TRBV12-4 . TGTGCCACCCTCGGTAGGAGGGTGAACTATGGCTACACCTTC CATLGRRVNYGYTF
. TRBJ2-3 TRBV14 TRBD2 TGTGCCAGCAGTACTAGCGGGGCAGATACGCAGTATTTT CASSTSGADTQYF
few TRBJ2-7 TRBV29-1 . TGCAGCGGGGGAAGGGAAAGGTACGAGCAGTACTTC CSGGRERYEQYF
. TRBJ2-4 TRBV24-1 . TGTGCCACAGGGGTAGGCGACATTCAGTACTTC CATGVGDIQYF
few TRBJ2-1 TRBV11-1 . TGTGCCAGCAGCTTGTTGGCAGGGAGCCCCTACAATGAGCAGTTCTTC CASSLLAGSPYNEQFF
many TRBJ2-3 TRBV7-8 . TGTGCCAGCAGCTTAGGTTGGGGGGACAACCCAGATACGCAGTATTTT CASSLGWGDNPDTQYF
. TRBJ2-3 TRBV5-4 . TGTGCCAGCGAACCGTTCGGTAGTATAACAGATACGCAGTATTTT CASEPFGSITDTQYF
. TRBJ2-7 TRBV19 TRBD1 TGTGCCAGTAGGCCGGGGACAGGACACGGCGAGCAGTACTTC CASRPGTGHGEQYF
few TRBJ1-6 TRBV15 . TGTGCCACCAGCAGAGTCCCGGGAAATAATTCACCCCTCCACTTT CATSRVPGNNSPLHF
. TRBJ2-1 TRBV12-3/TRBV12-4 . TGTGCCAGCAGTTTCGCCTTGGTCTGGGGCGCCTCGGGGGATGAGCAGTTCTTC CASSFALVWGASGDEQFF
few TRBJ1-2 TRBV18 . TGTGCCAGCACAGAGACAGCTAACTATGGCTACACCTTC CASTETANYGYTF
. TRBJ1-5 TRBV28 TRBD1 TGTGCCAGCAGTTTGGGACAGGGGAGGTGTCAGCCCCAGCATTTT CASSLGQGRCQPQHF
few TRBJ2-1 TRBV19 . TGTGCCAGTAGTTCCCCCTGGCCACACAATGAGCAGTTCTTC CASSSPWPHNEQFF
few TRBJ1-5 TRBV2 . TGTGCCAGCAGGGCCGACAGGAGCCAGCCCCAGCATTTT CASRADRSQPQHF
once TRBJ1-1 TRBV12-3/TRBV12-4 . TGTGCCAGCAGCCTAGGGGGACCCACTGAATCTGTCTTT CASSLGGPTESVF
few TRBJ2-4 TRBV28 TRBD1 TGTGCCAGCAGTTCCTCCAGGGGGCAGGGAGACATTCAGTACTTC CASSSSRGQGDIQYF
. TRBJ2-1 TRBV28 . TGTGCCAGCAGTCACCCCCCGTCGGCCATCTACAATGAGCAGTTCTTC CASSHPPSAIYNEQFF
. TRBJ2-7 TRBV7-9 . TGTGCCGTCAACGGGGGCTCCTCCTACGAGCAGTACTTC CAVNGGSSYEQYF
. TRBJ2-5 TRBV7-3 . TGTGCCAGCAGCTTATATGGTGCAGAGACCCAGTACTTC CASSLYGAETQYF